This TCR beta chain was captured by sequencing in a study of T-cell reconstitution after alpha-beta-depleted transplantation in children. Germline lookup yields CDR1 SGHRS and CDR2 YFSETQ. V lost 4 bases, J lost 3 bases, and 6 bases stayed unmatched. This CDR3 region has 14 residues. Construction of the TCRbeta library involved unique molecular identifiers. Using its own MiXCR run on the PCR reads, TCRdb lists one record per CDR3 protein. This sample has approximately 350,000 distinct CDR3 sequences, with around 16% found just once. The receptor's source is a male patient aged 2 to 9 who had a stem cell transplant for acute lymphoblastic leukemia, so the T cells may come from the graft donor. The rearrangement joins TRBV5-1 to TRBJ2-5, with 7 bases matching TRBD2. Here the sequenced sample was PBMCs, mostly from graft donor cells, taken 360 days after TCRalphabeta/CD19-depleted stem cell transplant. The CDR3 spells CASSLAGVEETQYF. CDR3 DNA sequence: TGCGCCAGCAGCCTGGCGGGAGTAGAAGAGACCCAGTACTTC.